The 27 T cell receptor beta chains below come from one sample, sequenced in a study of CXCR3-negative and CXCR3-positive naive CD8 T cells. The authors made the TRB cDNA libraries by 5' RACE using UMI labels. TCRdb re-called the 5' RACE reads, yielding one record per CDR3 amino acid sequence without DNA. The table lists 100,000 or so distinct CDR3 sequences, with over 1.5% in the top ten. The material sequenced was naive CXCR3- CD8+ T cells from blood. Subset of the sample: CD45RO-CCR7+CD27+CD95- naive CD8+ T cells lacking CXCR3 (TNR3-). The receptors shown here come from a human donor in good health. Some clones in this sample may be carry-over from other donors' samples.

This chain connects TRBV4-1 to TRBJ2-1; TCRdb indicates TRBD1, and absent DNA this call remains unverified. Per germline, CDR1 MGHRA and CDR2 YSYEKL. CDR3 length: 15 amino acids. CDR3 sequence: CASSQVGTGDNEQFF.

V gene TRBV13 combines with J gene TRBJ1-4. Germline V gives CDR1 PRHDT, CDR2 FYEKMQ (reference sequence). CDR3 length: 15 amino acids. The CDR3 sequence: CASSLAGYTNEKLFF.

This chain connects TRBV29-1 to TRBJ2-5; TCRdb's D call, TRBD1, is unchecked because there is no DNA. Looked up from germline, CDR1 is SQVTM and CDR2 is ANQGSEA. The CDR3 is 12 amino acids. The CDR3 loop reads CSADSSVETQYF.

The genes are TRBV7-3 and TRBJ2-7; TCRdb returns TRBD2, unconfirmable since there is no DNA. CDR3 length: 15 amino acids. Germline values: CDR1 SGHTA, CDR2 FQGTGA. CDR3 sequence: CASSPLQEFSYEQYF.

The rearrangement links TRBV7-9 to TRBJ2-7; TCRdb designates TRBD2, a call that cannot be tested without DNA. The germline V gene has CDR1 SEHNR and CDR2 FQNEAQ (reference sequence). This CDR3 has 12 amino acids. CDR3 residues: CASSSGLYEQYF. Filled out from reference TRBV7-9 and TRBJ2-7, the complete variable domain reads DTGVSQNPRHKITKRGQNVTFRCDPISEHNRLYWYRQTLGQGPEFLTYFQNEAQLEKSRLLSDRFSAERPKGSFSTLEIQRTEQGDSAMYLCASSSGLYEQYFGPGTRLTVT.

V and J are TRBV29-1 and TRBJ2-7; TCRdb's D call, TRBD1, is unchecked because there is no DNA. The length of the CDR3 is 13 residues. Germline CDR1 is SQVTM and CDR2 is ANQGSEA. This CDR3 is CSVEPLGGDEQYF.

The chain has TRBV14 and TRBJ2-7; TCRdb picks TRBD2, but there is no DNA to check that call. The germline V gene encodes CDR1 SGHDN and CDR2 FVKESK. The CDR3 spans 15 residues. The CDR3 is CASSPREGSLNEQYF.

The chain recombines TRBV3-1 with TRBJ2-4. This CDR3 spans 16 amino acids. The germline CDR1 and CDR2 sequences are LGHDT and YNNKEL (reference sequence). CDR3 in amino acids: CASSQVTGSSKNIQYF.

The genes are TRBV20-1 and TRBJ1-1; the D gene TCRdb calls, TRBD1, cannot be checked with no DNA. This CDR3 region has 12 residues. The V gene's germline CDR1 is DFQATT and CDR2 SNEGSKA (reference sequence). The CDR3 here is CSGTDIRSFAFF.

The rearrangement links TRBV29-1 to TRBJ2-7; as DNA is missing, the TRBD2 call by TCRdb cannot be tested. Germline-derived CDR1 and CDR2 are SQVTM and ANQGSEA. The CDR3 contains 12 residues. This CDR3 reads CSARDWSYEQYF.

V is TRBV9 and J is TRBJ2-5; without DNA, the TCRdb call of TRBD1 cannot be checked. The germline CDR1 and CDR2 sequences are SGDLS and YYNGEE. This CDR3 has 15 amino acids. CDR3 loop: CASSVWDRNQETQYF.

The chain uses TRBV29-1 and TRBJ2-4. Germline CDR1 and CDR2: SQVTM and ANQGSEA. The CDR3 length is 13 residues. CDR3 in amino acids: CSVEGTGKNIQYF.

CDR3 residues: CASSSAADGSYEQYF. The chain uses TRBV7-9 and TRBJ2-7. CDR3 length equals 15 residues. Germline CDR1 is SEHNR and CDR2 is FQNEAQ (reference sequence).

The gene calls are TRBV19 and TRBJ2-1. This CDR3 comprises 14 residues. The V gene's germline CDR1 is LNHDA and CDR2 SQIVND (reference sequence). The CDR3 reads CASSIGLTYNEQFF.

This chain uses TRBV5-1 with TRBJ2-7; with no DNA, the TCRdb D assignment of TRBD1 cannot be verified. This CDR3 comprises 14 residues. Germline CDR1 SGHRS, CDR2 YFSETQ. The CDR3 sequence: CASSLAGQDDEQYF. The full variable domain, completed using reference TRBV5-1 and TRBJ2-7, is KAGVTQTPRYLIKTRGQQVTLSCSPISGHRSVSWYQQTPGQGLQFLFEYFSETQRNKGNFPGRFSGRQFSNSRSEMNVSTLELGDSALYLCASSLAGQDDEQYFGPGTRLTVT.

This chain links TRBV25-1 with TRBJ2-7. The germline gives CDR1 MGHDK, CDR2 SYGVNS. The CDR3 is 13 residues long. This CDR3 is CASSVGITYEQYF.

J is TRBJ2-5 and V is TRBV12-3 or TRBV12-4; absent DNA, TCRdb's TRBD1 call cannot be checked. The CDR3 extends over 13 amino acids. The CDR3 loop is CASSYQGQETQYF.

The chain is built from TRBV7-6 and TRBJ2-1. In germline, CDR1 is SGHVS, CDR2 FNYEAQ. This CDR3 is 13 amino acids long. This CDR3 is CASSEGLYNEQFF.

This chain links TRBV6-2 or TRBV6-3 with TRBJ1-1; the D gene TCRdb calls, TRBD1, cannot be checked with no DNA. CDR1 and CDR2 (germline): MNHEY, SVGEGT. This CDR3 contains 14 residues. The CDR3 sequence: CASSATGFGAEAFF.

The V gene is TRBV18, the J gene TRBJ2-1; TCRdb indicates TRBD2, and absent DNA this call remains unverified. The CDR3 consists of 15 residues. CDR1 and CDR2 (germline): KGHSH, LQKENI. The CDR3 sequence is CASSPEAGGPDEQFF.

The chain carries TRBV20-1 and TRBJ1-2; lacking DNA, the TRBD1 call made by TCRdb goes unchecked. Germline CDR1 DFQATT, CDR2 SNEGSKA (reference sequence). CDR3 length equals 12 residues. The CDR3 sequence: CSGQGVDYGYTF.

The genes are TRBV5-6 and TRBJ2-3. The CDR3 spans 12 residues. In germline, CDR1 is SGHDT, CDR2 YYEEEE. Here the CDR3 reads CASSFRGDFEYF.

V usage is TRBV6-5 and J usage is TRBJ2-7; the TCRdb call, TRBD1, lacks DNA for checking. This CDR3 spans 15 amino acids. CDR1 MNHEY and CDR2 SVGAGI come from the germline V gene. CDR3: CASSETETDNYEQYF.

The V call is TRBV9, the J call TRBJ2-5; TCRdb lists TRBD1, though no DNA is available to test this call. The CDR3 is made up of 16 amino acids. Germline V gene sequence: CDR1 SGDLS, CDR2 YYNGEE. The CDR3 loop is CASSPRTGEGRETQYF.

The rearrangement uses TRBV7-6 and TRBJ2-7; as DNA is missing, the TRBD1 call by TCRdb cannot be tested. Germline V gene data show CDR1 as SGHVS and CDR2 as FNYEAQ. This CDR3 comprises 14 residues. CDR3 loop: CASSLVGWGDEQYF.

The gene calls are TRBV11-3 and TRBJ2-1; TCRdb's D gene call, TRBD1, goes unchecked for lack of DNA. CDR3 length: 15 amino acids. Germline V gives CDR1 SGHNT, CDR2 YENEEA. The CDR3 is CASSTTGSSYNEQFF.

J is TRBJ1-2 and V is TRBV5-1; the TRBD1 assignment by TCRdb is unverifiable without DNA. Per germline, CDR1 SGHRS and CDR2 YFSETQ. CDR3 size: 13 residues. This chain's CDR3 is CASSFPGQYVWTF.